This entry lists 20 T cell receptor beta chains sequenced from one sample in a study of T cells expressing NK-cell markers. Reanalyzing the 5' RACE reads, TCRdb keeps one entry per CDR3 protein, without DNA. The listing records 150,000 to 180,000 distinct CDR3 sequences. The specimen was blood T cells: a sorted CD56 or NKG2C T cell subset, CD4+ or CD8+ T cells, or bulk PBMC T cells (not recorded which). The receptor set was obtained from a woman in her 50s in good health.

The CDR3 reads CASSGDMTYGYTF. The V gene is TRBV10-2, the J gene TRBJ1-2; TCRdb's assignment of TRBD1 cannot be checked, as there is no DNA. The CDR3 has 13 residues. Germline assignment: CDR1 WSHSY and CDR2 SAAADI.

This rearrangement joins TRBV6-2 or TRBV6-3 to TRBJ2-5; TCRdb lists TRBD1, though no DNA is available to test this call. Germline V gene data show CDR1 as MNHEY and CDR2 as SVGEGT. The CDR3 contains 14 residues. CDR3 loop: CASSGWTEEETQYF.

V is TRBV4-1 and J is TRBJ1-2; the D gene TCRdb calls, TRBD1, cannot be checked with no DNA. Germline V gives CDR1 MGHRA, CDR2 YSYEKL. The CDR3 is 17 amino acids. CDR3 residues: CASSPDRVFGLNYGYTF.

Here the CDR3 reads CASSLEKTEQFF. The chain joins TRBV5-1 to TRBJ2-1. Germline CDR1 and CDR2: SGHRS and YFSETQ. CDR3 size: 12 residues. Based on the CDR3 plus reference TRBV5-1 and TRBJ2-1, the full variable domain is KAGVTQTPRYLIKTRGQQVTLSCSPISGHRSVSWYQQTPGQGLQFLFEYFSETQRNKGNFPGRFSGRQFSNSRSEMNVSTLELGDSALYLCASSLEKTEQFFGPGTRLTVL.

The chain is built from TRBV6-2 or TRBV6-3 and TRBJ2-1; TCRdb's D call of TRBD2 is untestable without DNA. The germline V gene encodes CDR1 MNHEY and CDR2 SVGEGT. The CDR3 covers 13 residues. Here the CDR3 reads CASSTSSGNEQFF.

This chain connects TRBV6-1 to TRBJ2-5; TCRdb names TRBD2, which stays unverified in the absence of DNA. The CDR3 has 18 residues. The germline V gene encodes CDR1 MNHNS and CDR2 SASEGT. CDR3 in amino acids: CASSESPSAYGVEGTQYF.

This chain connects TRBV29-1 to TRBJ1-2; TCRdb outputs TRBD1, but without DNA this stays unchecked. Germline V gene data show CDR1 as SQVTM and CDR2 as ANQGSEA. The CDR3 contains 12 residues. The CDR3: CSVSARSYGYTF.

V is TRBV29-1 and J is TRBJ2-1; TCRdb calls TRBD2, which cannot be checked without DNA. The CDR3 is 14 residues long. Germline V gives CDR1 SQVTM, CDR2 ANQGSEA. CDR3 amino acids: CSVEYSGTYNEQFF.

The chain joins TRBV20-1 to TRBJ2-1; TCRdb selects TRBD2, and the lack of DNA leaves this call unchecked. The CDR3 is 12 amino acids. The germline V gene encodes CDR1 DFQATT and CDR2 SNEGSKA (reference sequence). CDR3 residues: CSAARTLGEQFF.

V usage is TRBV9 and J usage is TRBJ1-3. Per germline, CDR1 SGDLS and CDR2 YYNGEE. This CDR3 comprises 15 residues. CDR3 amino acids: CASSADGSSGNTIYF. Supplemented by reference TRBV9 and TRBJ1-3, the full variable domain reads DSGVTQTPKHLITATGQRVTLRCSPRSGDLSVYWYQQSLDQGLQFLIQYYNGEERAKGNILERFSAQQFPDLHSELNLSSLELGDSALYFCASSADGSSGNTIYFGEGSWLTVV.

This chain connects TRBV6-5 to TRBJ1-1. The CDR3 sequence is 14 residues long. Germline V gene sequence: CDR1 MNHEY, CDR2 SVGAGI. The CDR3 loop reads CASSLSGGGTEAFF.

The rearrangement joins TRBV20-1 to TRBJ2-1; TCRdb designates TRBD1, a call that cannot be tested without DNA. This CDR3 region has 14 residues. From germline, CDR1 is DFQATT and CDR2 SNEGSKA (reference sequence). The CDR3 spells CSVRPTGIYNEQFF.

The gene calls are TRBV4-1 and TRBJ2-1; TCRdb calls TRBD2, which cannot be checked without DNA. The CDR3 totals 15 residues. CDR1 is MGHRA, CDR2 YSYEKL, per germline. CDR3 sequence reads: CASSFGLGVYNEQFF.

The V and J genes are TRBV24-1 and TRBJ2-2; TCRdb picks TRBD1, but there is no DNA to check that call. The germline V gene has CDR1 KGHDR and CDR2 SFDVKD. The CDR3 extends over 13 amino acids. The CDR3 reads CATSEQGVGELFF.

The V call is TRBV5-1, the J call TRBJ1-5; TCRdb's assignment of TRBD1 cannot be checked, as there is no DNA. The germline gives CDR1 SGHRS, CDR2 YFSETQ. This CDR3 has 16 amino acids. The CDR3 loop is CASSLLPGQGNQPQHF.

The chain has TRBV5-4 and TRBJ2-3; TCRdb reports TRBD2, a call that lacks DNA to check it against. The length of the CDR3 is 16 residues. CDR1 is SGHNT and CDR2 is YYREEE in the germline V gene (reference sequence). CDR3 amino acids: CASSLDLTGNTDTQYF.

V and J are TRBV5-1 and TRBJ2-1; TCRdb's assignment of TRBD1 cannot be checked, as there is no DNA. The CDR3 runs 13 residues. Germline CDR1 is SGHRS and CDR2 is YFSETQ. CDR3 in amino acids: CASGDTNYNEQFF.

The V gene is TRBV2, the J gene TRBJ2-3. The CDR3 spans 12 residues. The germline CDR1 and CDR2 sequences are SNHLY and FYNNEI. The CDR3 spells CASSGLTDTQYF.

The chain recombines TRBV15 with TRBJ2-7; TCRdb's D call of TRBD2 is untestable without DNA. The CDR3 is made up of 16 amino acids. Germline loops: CDR1 LNHNV, CDR2 YYDKDF (reference sequence). CDR3 sequence reads: CATSILREVPTYEQYF.

This chain connects TRBV20-1 to TRBJ1-2; TCRdb lists TRBD1, though no DNA is available to test this call. There are 12 residues in the CDR3. The V gene's germline CDR1 is DFQATT and CDR2 SNEGSKA (reference sequence). This CDR3 reads CSAKGDSYGYTF.